This T cell receptor (beta chain) was found in a study of blood T cells in healthy people across ages. Total RNA was isolated from each sample in quantities of at least 6 micrograms. A second PCR, run for about 6 to 12 cycles, used a sample-barcoded 5' primer plus a J-beta primer mix. TCRdb reanalysed the 5' RACE reads using MiXCR and keeps one entry per CDR3 protein. The sample contains roughly 1.6 million distinct CDR3 sequences, 30% to 40% of which appear only once. The germline V gene has CDR1 SEHNR and CDR2 FQNEAQ (reference sequence). The CDR3 length is 14 residues. Trimming removed 3 bases at V and 8 bases at J, with 14 bases between.

This TCR derives from a young woman in good health. This chain uses TRBV7-9 with TRBJ2-1, with no clear D. Material for sequencing was blood. The CDR3 region is CASSLSANHHEQFF. The CDR3 nucleotides are TGTGCCAGCAGCTTGAGCGCAAACCACCATGAGCAGTTCTTC.